Listed here is a single TCR beta chain. The antigen it recognizes is unknown. No much larger clone is present one base from it, and per-base qualities are unavailable. The immunoSEQ Assay, a bias-controlled multiplex PCR, was used to amplify TCRbeta CDR3 regions from genomic DNA. Per the source publication's procedure: Nucleated cell counts per sample were estimated from amplification of reference gene primers within the assay. Sequence reads were collapsed and filtered to measure the absolute abundance of every unique TCRbeta CDR3 rearrangement. For each sample, productive Simpson clonality was calculated as the square root of Simpson's diversity index across productive rearrangements. Held by TCRdb, this immuneACCESS table contains in-frame sequences only and omits some clones. Under half of the omission traces to an unresolved V gene where checked; the cause of the rest is unknown. The V and J calls and clone size were taken over from that table, and D and trimming were inferred from the DNA. Counted in this sample were some 56,000 clones; 84% of them appeared once. 10% to 15% of the sample is taken by the ten largest.

Whole blood was collected in K2EDTA tubes by collaborating institutions according to the institutions' own protocols. Collaborator samples were shipped for TCRbeta analysis as frozen whole blood, isolated PBMCs, or DNA extracted from either sample type. The source of the sample is a study of blood T cell repertoires in COVID-19 (dated by TCRdb to 2019 to 2021). About the full investigation: Collaborator samples came from the United States, Italy and Spain and covered acute and convalescent phases of COVID-19. The repertoires were released in a freely available public database meant as a resource for research on the immune response to SARS-CoV-2. Where HLA class I and class II types were available, the types were taken from metadata supplied by the sample provider, not from assay-based typing. A de-identified subject ID, COVID-19 status, age in years and sex were almost always included in the sample metadata. Samples came from the ongoing ImmuneRACE study (first 160 participants) plus 1,254 subjects from 6 global collaborators. The material from the prospective study consisted of cDNA or gDNA derived from T cells, B-cell-depleted T cells, or PBMCs. Deeply sampled blood TCRbeta repertoires from subjects exposed to, actively infected with, or recovered from COVID-19 were included in the dataset. General findings and caveats noted by the study authors: The amount of clinical and demographic metadata varied by source and participant and was provided uncurated.

The CDR3 covers 15 residues, taking in both the cysteine and the phenylalanine. The CDR3 DNA has 45 bases and is translated from base 1. The junction shows trimming of 2 bases on V and 8 bases on J, and the gene matches do not reach 8 bases of it. The germline V gene (reference sequence) supplies CDR1 LGHDT and CDR2 YNNKEL. The TCR comes from a woman older than 75 with acute or convalescent COVID-19. Sequencing was done on a sample of peripheral blood. The chain joins TRBV3-1 (or the pseudogene TRBV3-2) to TRBJ2-1, and 8 junctional nucleotides match TRBD2. The nucleotide sequence is given as TGTGCCAGCAGCCAAACTAGCGGAGAATGGGATGAGCAGTTCTTC. Translated, this is CASSQTSGEWDEQFF.